A single sample gave rise to the 31 T cell receptor beta chains below, sequenced in a study of blood T cell repertoires in COVID-19. Repertoires were generated with immunoSEQ multiplex PCR, while TCRdb's copy carries only in-frame clones and drops some. The sample holds roughly 200,000 clones, roughly 80% seen once. What was sequenced was peripheral blood. The source is a woman of 80 years or more with COVID-19, enrolled during active disease.

The V gene is TRBV5-8, the J gene TRBJ2-3; 11 nucleotides match TRBD2. Germline V gene lookup returns CDR1 SGHTS and CDR2 YDEGEE. V lost 4 bases to trimming and J lost 6 bases; unmatched junction nucleotides: 7. The CDR3 totals 15 residues. CDR3 DNA: TGTGCCAGCAGCGGTAGCGGGGGGGCGCTGGATACGCAGTATTTT. It codes for CASSGSGGALDTQYF.

The chain carries TRBV19 and TRBJ2-3; D gene unclear. The CDR3 consists of 13 residues. Germline CDR1 LNHDA, CDR2 SQIVND (reference sequence). V was shortened by 1 base and J by 4 bases, with 6 bases between the two germline ends. This chain's CDR3 is CASSIGLPDTQYF. Written as DNA, the CDR3 is TGTGCCAGTAGTATAGGTCTCCCAGATACGCAGTATTTT.

The chain is built from TRBV7-2 and TRBJ2-1; 7 positions match TRBD2. Unmatched junction bases numbered 8, after V lost 1 base and J lost 11 bases. CDR3 length equals 14 residues. Germline V gene lookup returns CDR1 SGHTA and CDR2 FQGNSA. The CDR3 sequence: CASSLERTSAKQFF. CDR3 DNA: TGTGCCAGCAGCTTAGAAAGGACTAGTGCGAAGCAGTTCTTC.

The chain links TRBV3-1 (or the pseudogene TRBV3-2) to TRBJ2-3; 8 bases fit TRBD1. The CDR3 loop spans 18 amino acids. V lost 4 bases to trimming and J lost 0 bases; unmatched junction nucleotides: 12. Germline V CDR1 and CDR2: LGHDT, YNNKEL (reference sequence). CDR3 sequence (DNA): TGTGCCAGCAGCCGCATGACAGGGGAATTTCGTAGCACAGATACGCAGTATTTT. Its translation is CASSRMTGEFRSTDTQYF.

The chain is built from TRBV5-1 and TRBJ2-1, with TRBD1 identical over 7 bases. Trimming at V came to 9 bases and at J to 0 bases, leaving 9 bases not matched to a gene. Germline CDR1 and CDR2: SGHRS and YFSETQ. This CDR3 is 15 amino acids long. In DNA form, the CDR3 reads TGCGCCACATCTCCTTGGACAGGCTCCTACAATGAGCAGTTCTTC. Residues: CATSPWTGSYNEQFF. The full variable domain, its missing parts supplied by reference TRBV5-1 and TRBJ2-1, is KAGVTQTPRYLIKTRGQQVTLSCSPISGHRSVSWYQQTPGQGLQFLFEYFSETQRNKGNFPGRFSGRQFSNSRSEMNVSTLELGDSALYLCATSPWTGSYNEQFFGPGTRLTVL.

The chain couples TRBV28 to TRBJ1-5; no firm D call. CDR3 length: 14 amino acids. CDR1 and CDR2 (germline): MDHEN, SYDVKM. The V end lost 3 bases, the J end lost 2 bases, and 8 bases lay between the germline ends. CDR3 protein: CASSFRLGNQPQHF. Written as DNA, the CDR3 is TGTGCCAGCAGTTTTCGACTAGGCAATCAGCCCCAGCATTTT.

The sample holds one count of this clone. V gene TRBV11-2 combines with J gene TRBJ2-1, with D hard to call. This CDR3 is built from 11 residues. Germline CDR1 is SGHAT and CDR2 is FQNNGV. With 5 bases removed from V and 4 bases from J, the gap between germline ends came to 3 bases. CDR3 DNA: TGTGCCAGCAGCCCTTACAATGAGCAGTTCTTC. Its protein is CASSPYNEQFF.

The rearrangement joins TRBV5-4 to TRBJ2-7; possibly TRBD1 for D (6 bases). Germline CDR1 is SGHNT and CDR2 is YYREEE (reference sequence). The length of the CDR3 is 13 residues. Trimming took off 9 bases at V and 2 bases at J, with 15 bases between the two ends. CDR3 residues: CATQLQGTYEQYF. For the CDR3, the DNA is TGTGCCACCCAACTACAGGGTACCTACGAGCAGTACTTC.

The chain joins TRBV9 to TRBJ1-1, with unresolved D. The CDR3 covers 13 residues. Germline V gene data show CDR1 as SGDLS and CDR2 as YYNGEE. Between the trimmed V and J ends, which lost 2 bases and 2 bases, there was a span of 7 bases. The DNA for the CDR3 is TGTGCCAGCAGCGTGGCCAGTAACACTGAAGCTTTCTTT. It codes for CASSVASNTEAFF.

The gene calls are TRBV5-1 and TRBJ1-6; no firm D call. Germline V gives CDR1 SGHRS, CDR2 YFSETQ. Trimming took off 4 bases at V and 5 bases at J, with 7 bases between the two ends. There are 13 residues in the CDR3. DNA for the CDR3: TGCGCCAGCAGCCCCGCGGATAATTCACCCCTCCACTTT. Encoded protein: CASSPADNSPLHF. Variable domain in full (rest from reference TRBV5-1 and TRBJ1-6): KAGVTQTPRYLIKTRGQQVTLSCSPISGHRSVSWYQQTPGQGLQFLFEYFSETQRNKGNFPGRFSGRQFSNSRSEMNVSTLELGDSALYLCASSPADNSPLHFGNGTRLTVT.

J is TRBJ2-5 and V is TRBV9; 8 bases are shared with TRBD1. The CDR3 length is 18 residues. In germline, CDR1 is SGDLS, CDR2 YYNGEE. The V and J ends lost 2 bases and 1 base, in that order; junction bases with no gene match: 13. The CDR3 bases are TGTGCCAGCAGCGTGACAGGGGCCGGGGGCCCGCCCCAAGAGACCCAGTACTTC. It specifies CASSVTGAGGPPQETQYF. Full variable domain (outside the CDR3, taken from reference TRBV9 and TRBJ2-5): DSGVTQTPKHLITATGQRVTLRCSPRSGDLSVYWYQQSLDQGLQFLIQYYNGEERAKGNILERFSAQQFPDLHSELNLSSLELGDSALYFCASSVTGAGGPPQETQYFGPGTRLLVL.

The chain is built from TRBV4-2 and TRBJ1-1, with a weak D call TRBD1 (6 bases). Trimming removed 0 bases from V and 2 bases from J, with 10 bases in between. The CDR3 contains 15 residues. The germline V gene has CDR1 LGHNA and CDR2 YNFKEQ. CDR3 nucleotides: TGTGCCAGCAGCCAAGAGGGACACTTCAACACTGAAGCTTTCTTT. Protein sequence: CASSQEGHFNTEAFF.

V is TRBV24-1 and J is TRBJ2-1; TRBD1 matches at 7 bases. The CDR3 loop spans 16 amino acids. CDR1 KGHDR and CDR2 SFDVKD come from the germline V gene. V dropped 7 bases and J dropped 2; count of bases not matched to a gene: 10. CDR3 region: CATSDRQGPTYNEQFF. The CDR3 DNA reads TGTGCCACCAGCGACAGACAGGGTCCCACCTACAATGAGCAGTTCTTC.

V and J are TRBV5-1 and TRBJ2-7; the match to TRBD2 covers 10 bases. This CDR3 region has 15 residues. Germline V gene sequence: CDR1 SGHRS, CDR2 YFSETQ. V trimming: 4 bases; J trimming: 5 bases; junction bases outside the gene matches: 9. The CDR3 DNA is TGCGCCAGCAGCGAGAGCGGGGGGGCCTTCGACGAGCAGTACTTC. It encodes CASSESGGAFDEQYF. The full variable domain, rest sourced from reference TRBV5-1 and TRBJ2-7, is KAGVTQTPRYLIKTRGQQVTLSCSPISGHRSVSWYQQTPGQGLQFLFEYFSETQRNKGNFPGRFSGRQFSNSRSEMNVSTLELGDSALYLCASSESGGAFDEQYFGPGTRLTVT.

V is TRBV2 and J is TRBJ2-3; D is perhaps TRBD1 (6 bases). Germline loops: CDR1 SNHLY, CDR2 FYNNEI. V lost 5 bases and J 3 bases, leaving 18 bases between the germline ends. The CDR3 is 16 amino acids. CDR3 nucleotides: TGTGCCAGCAGTCGTAGCTTAAGGGGGTCGACAGATACGCAGTATTTT. It specifies CASSRSLRGSTDTQYF.

The chain is built from TRBV6-2 or TRBV6-3 and TRBJ1-1, with D possibly matching TRBD1 (6 bases). V was pared by 5 bases and J by 0 bases, with 13 bases between. The CDR3 is 15 amino acids. The germline CDR1 and CDR2 sequences are MNHEY and SVGEGT. CDR3 loop: CASSDFTGLNTEAFF. The CDR3 DNA follows: TGTGCCAGCAGTGACTTCACAGGGTTGAACACTGAAGCTTTCTTT.

The V call is TRBV11-2, the J call TRBJ1-3, with D unclear. This CDR3 comprises 15 residues. Germline values: CDR1 SGHAT, CDR2 FQNNGV. Trimming left V 4 bases short and J 0 bases short, with 10 bases between. CDR3 in amino acids: CASSSGLTSGNTIYF. In nucleotides, the CDR3 is TGTGCCAGCAGCTCGGGATTAACCTCTGGAAACACCATATATTTT.

The gene calls are TRBV5-1 and TRBJ1-3, with 11 bases aligning to TRBD1. The CDR3 length is 16 residues. CDR1 is SGHRS and CDR2 is YFSETQ in the germline V gene. V was clipped by 3 bases and J by 6 bases; unmatched bases: 8. The DNA of the CDR3 is TGCGCCAGCAGCTCGGGCGGGACAGGGGGAGCAAACACCATATATTTT. The encoded protein is CASSSGGTGGANTIYF.

The chain is built from TRBV19 and TRBJ1-1, with 11 nucleotides matching TRBD1. Germline V gives CDR1 LNHDA, CDR2 SQIVND (reference sequence). With V trimmed by 7 bases and J by 4 bases, 8 bases remained unmatched. The CDR3 has 15 amino acids. The CDR3 loop reads CASKMGQGVITEAFF. CDR3 DNA: TGTGCCAGTAAAATGGGACAGGGGGTTATCACTGAAGCTTTCTTT.

The chain is built from TRBV5-1 and TRBJ1-6, with D possibly TRBD1 on 6 matching bases. Per germline, CDR1 SGHRS and CDR2 YFSETQ. The V end lost 0 bases, the J end lost 6 bases, and 16 bases lay between the germline ends. The CDR3 runs 17 residues. In DNA, the CDR3 is TGCGCCAGCAGCTTGGTCCACAGGGAAGACCTTAATTCACCCCTCCACTTT. Protein sequence: CASSLVHREDLNSPLHF.

The gene calls are TRBV28 and TRBJ2-1; 7 nucleotides match TRBD2. V was pared by 5 bases and J by 7 bases, with 11 bases of the junction left unmatched. The CDR3 is 15 residues long. Germline lookup yields CDR1 MDHEN and CDR2 SYDVKM. The CDR3 reads CASSTPGGSKNEQFF. CDR3 nucleotide sequence: TGTGCCAGCAGTACTCCGGGGGGATCGAAGAATGAGCAGTTCTTC.

The J gene is TRBJ1-1, the V gene TRBV5-1; 8 positions agree with TRBD1. The CDR3 spans 14 residues. The germline V gene has CDR1 SGHRS and CDR2 YFSETQ. After removal of 4 bases from V and 2 bases from J, the junction contained 4 bases not matched to a gene. This CDR3 is CASSADRDNTEAFF. The DNA of the CDR3 is TGCGCCAGCAGCGCGGACAGGGATAACACTGAAGCTTTCTTT.

The gene calls are TRBV10-3 and TRBJ2-1; 9 bases are a match to TRBD1. The CDR3 sequence is 13 residues long. V gave up 10 bases and J gave up 6 bases; unmatched junction bases: 7. Germline V gene data show CDR1 as ENHRY and CDR2 as SYGVKD. In DNA form, the CDR3 reads TGTGCCACCGGGACAGGGTCAGGCAATGAGCAGTTCTTC. Translated: CATGTGSGNEQFF.

V gene TRBV28 combines with J gene TRBJ1-1; D is undetermined. The V gene's germline CDR1 is MDHEN and CDR2 SYDVKM. The V end was cut by 7 bases, the J end by 10 bases, with 13 bases between. The CDR3 sequence is 11 residues long. CDR3 DNA: TGTGCCAGCACTTCTGGCCGGGGAGCTTTCTTT. It yields the protein CASTSGRGAFF.

This chain connects TRBV5-5 to TRBJ1-1, with TRBD1 as a possible D gene (6 bases). This CDR3 is built from 14 residues. The V end was cut by 4 bases, the J end by 4 bases, with 14 bases between. Germline CDR1 and CDR2: SGHKS and YYEKEE (reference sequence). CDR3 residues: CASSGGTRVTEAFF. The CDR3 coding sequence is TGTGCCAGCAGCGGTGGGACACGAGTCACTGAAGCTTTCTTT.

This clone was found a few times. This chain links TRBV18 with TRBJ1-2; D uncertain. In germline, CDR1 is KGHSH, CDR2 LQKENI. With 6 bases removed from V and 8 bases from J, the gap between germline ends came to 13 bases. The CDR3 sequence is 12 residues long. CDR3 DNA sequence: TGTGCCAGCTCTCAACGGGAAAAGGGCTACACCTTC. It is translated as CASSQREKGYTF.

The chain is built from TRBV10-3 and TRBJ1-2; no clear D. Trimming removed 3 bases from V and 7 bases from J, with 12 bases in between. This CDR3 is built from 13 residues. CDR1 and CDR2 (germline): ENHRY, SYGVKD. Written as DNA, the CDR3 is TGTGCCATCAGTGAAGGGAGTGGGCTTGGCTACACCTTC. Encoded protein: CAISEGSGLGYTF.

The chain carries TRBV7-9 and TRBJ1-2; D is unclear. This CDR3 is 12 amino acids long. Germline V lookup: CDR1 SEHNR, CDR2 FQNEAQ (reference sequence). V lost 5 bases, J lost 6 bases, and 10 bases lay in between. The CDR3 nucleotides read TGTGCCAGCAGCCCCAACGGTGATGGCTACACCTTC. Translation gives CASSPNGDGYTF.

The CDR3 nucleotides are TGCGCCAGCAGCTTGGACGGCAGGGGACTAGCGGGGGGAAATGAGCAGTTCTTC. Protein sequence: CASSLDGRGLAGGNEQFF. The chain combines TRBV5-1 with TRBJ2-1; 15 nucleotides agree with TRBD2. The CDR3 is 18 residues long. V was pared by 0 bases and J by 7 bases, with 8 bases of the junction left unmatched. Per germline, CDR1 SGHRS and CDR2 YFSETQ.

This rearrangement joins TRBV11-2 to TRBJ1-4, with 7 bases identical to TRBD1. The CDR3 length is 15 residues. The germline V gene has CDR1 SGHAT and CDR2 FQNNGV. V gave up 6 bases and J gave up 8 bases; unmatched junction bases: 12. In DNA form, the CDR3 reads TGTGCCAGCAGACTAGGGCCAGGGGGGCGGGAAAAACTGTTTTTT. Translated, it gives CASRLGPGGREKLFF.

In this sample, this clone turned up a few times. The CDR3 nucleotides are TGTGCCAGCAGCGGAGTAGCGGGCGGCGCTTTCTTT. It encodes CASSGVAGGAFF. The J gene is TRBJ1-1, the V gene TRBV9, with no clear D. CDR3 length: 12 amino acids. V was pared by 3 bases and J by 11 bases, with 14 bases between. The germline CDR1 and CDR2 sequences are SGDLS and YYNGEE.